A single sample gave rise to the 30 T cell receptor beta chains below, sequenced in a study of blood T cell repertoires in COVID-19. Sequencing was performed with immunoSEQ multiplex PCR; in TCRdb, only in-frame clones are kept and a portion is missing. Of approximately 140,000 clones listed, about three quarters are singletons. What was sequenced was peripheral blood. The receptors were sampled from a man aged 45-60 years with acute or convalescent COVID-19.

The V gene is TRBV4-2, the J gene TRBJ2-5, with 11 bases that match TRBD1. The CDR3 extends over 15 amino acids. In germline, CDR1 is LGHNA, CDR2 YNFKEQ. The V and J ends lost 1 base and 5 bases, in that order; junction bases with no gene match: 3. The CDR3 DNA sequence: TGTGCCAGCAGCCAAGGGGGACAGGGGGATGAGACCCAGTACTTC. Translation: CASSQGGQGDETQYF.

The chain recombines TRBV30 with TRBJ1-1; TRBD1 agrees at 7 bases. CDR1 and CDR2 (germline): GTSNPN, SVGIG (reference sequence). The ends lost 1 base at V and 8 bases at J; junction bases unmatched: 7. This CDR3 comprises 13 residues. The chain's CDR3 is CAWSAGTEEEAFF. The CDR3 bases are TGTGCCTGGAGTGCAGGGACAGAAGAGGAAGCTTTCTTT. Filled out from reference TRBV30 and TRBJ1-1, the complete variable domain reads SQTIHQWPATLVQPVGSPLSLECTVEGTSNPNLYWYRQAAGRGLQLLFYSVGIGQISSEVPQNLSASRPQDRQFILSSKKLLLSDSGFYLCAWSAGTEEEAFFGQGTRLTVV.

This chain connects TRBV5-1 to TRBJ2-7, with 12 bases that match TRBD2. Per germline, CDR1 SGHRS and CDR2 YFSETQ. V was clipped by 4 bases and J by 3 bases; unmatched bases: 11. This CDR3 has 17 amino acids. The CDR3 bases are TGCGCCAGCAGCCCCTCCGGGACTAGCGGGTGGTACTACGAGCAGTACTTC. This sequence encodes CASSPSGTSGWYYEQYF. The complete variable domain, with remaining parts taken from reference TRBV5-1 and TRBJ2-7, reads KAGVTQTPRYLIKTRGQQVTLSCSPISGHRSVSWYQQTPGQGLQFLFEYFSETQRNKGNFPGRFSGRQFSNSRSEMNVSTLELGDSALYLCASSPSGTSGWYYEQYFGPGTRLTVT.

This clone showed up just a few times. This chain connects TRBV5-1 to TRBJ1-2; 12 bases align to TRBD1. Unmatched junction bases numbered 4, after V lost 0 bases and J lost 4 bases. The germline V gene has CDR1 SGHRS and CDR2 YFSETQ. This CDR3 comprises 16 residues. The CDR3 region is CASSLEGTGGFYGYTF. CDR3 nucleotide sequence: TGCGCCAGCAGCTTGGAAGGGACAGGGGGCTTCTATGGCTACACCTTC.

The chain joins TRBV18 to TRBJ1-3, with D unclear. The germline V and J ends were trimmed by 5 bases and 3 bases, with 11 bases remaining between them. CDR3 size: 14 residues. CDR1 is KGHSH, CDR2 LQKENI, per germline. The CDR3 DNA reads TGTGCCAGCTCAACGACCGGGATTGGAAACACCATATATTTT. The encoded protein is CASSTTGIGNTIYF.

A single count supports this clone. This rearrangement joins TRBV3-1 (or the pseudogene TRBV3-2) to TRBJ1-4; possible D gene TRBD1, 5 bases. The CDR3 has 15 residues. Trimming cost V 4 bases and J 3 bases, with 12 bases left between them. Germline-derived CDR1 and CDR2 are LGHDT and YNNKEL (reference sequence). DNA for the CDR3: TGTGCCAGCAGCCTAACAGGTTCCCCTAATGAAAAACTGTTTTTT. The encoded protein is CASSLTGSPNEKLFF.

CDR3 coding DNA: TGTGCCAGCAGAGACAGGGCGGCTGAGATTGGCTACACCTTC. Residues: CASRDRAAEIGYTF. V is TRBV27 and J is TRBJ1-2, with TRBD1 matching over 7 bases. V was clipped by 6 bases and J by 7 bases; unmatched bases: 11. In germline, CDR1 is MNHEY, CDR2 SMNVEV (reference sequence). The CDR3 has 14 residues.

The chain's CDR3 is CAWSDTTVGNQPQHF. The DNA for the CDR3 is TGTGCCTGGAGTGATACTACTGTGGGCAATCAGCCCCAGCATTTT. This chain connects TRBV30 to TRBJ1-5; D gene ambiguous. Trimming stripped 1 base from V and 2 bases from J, with 12 bases between. The germline gives CDR1 GTSNPN, CDR2 SVGIG (reference sequence). This CDR3 is 15 amino acids long.

This clone was seen only a few times. This rearrangement joins TRBV21-1 to TRBJ2-7; TRBD1, the D gene given by the table, was not confirmed from the DNA. TRBV21-1 is given as a pseudogene. The CDR3 consists of 15 residues. CDR3 sequence reads: CASSKKTHDAYEQYF. CDR3 nucleotide sequence: TGTGCCAGCAGCAAGAAGACACACGACGCCTACGAGCAGTACTTC.

The chain joins TRBV3-1 (or the pseudogene TRBV3-2) to TRBJ2-2; a weak D match, TRBD1 (5 bases). The V end lost 0 bases, the J end lost 6 bases, and 14 bases lay between the germline ends. Per the germline V gene, CDR1 is LGHDT and CDR2 is YNNKEL (reference sequence). The CDR3 runs 16 residues. CDR3 sequence: CASSQDPLGVAGELFF. The DNA of the CDR3 is TGTGCCAGCAGCCAAGACCCCTTAGGGGTGGCCGGGGAGCTGTTTTTT.

The chain joins TRBV15 to TRBJ2-3, with 12 bases that match TRBD1. In germline, CDR1 is LNHNV, CDR2 YYDKDF (reference sequence). The V and J ends lost 1 base and 5 bases, in that order; junction bases with no gene match: 4. CDR3 size: 16 residues. CDR3 sequence (DNA): TGTGCCACCAGCAGAGGGGACAGGGGGCGAGGAGATACGCAGTATTTT. Protein: CATSRGDRGRGDTQYF. Full variable domain (rest looked up from reference TRBV15 and TRBJ2-3): DAMVIQNPRYQVTQFGKPVTLSCSQTLNHNVMYWYQQKSSQAPKLLFHYYDKDFNNEADTPDNFQSRRPNTSFCFLDIRSPGLGDTAMYLCATSRGDRGRGDTQYFGPGTRLTVL.

The chain uses TRBV30 and TRBJ1-2, with TRBD1 as a possible D gene (6 bases). Germline V gene data show CDR1 as GTSNPN and CDR2 as SVGIG (reference sequence). The CDR3 is 12 residues long. The germline V and J ends were trimmed by 1 base and 8 bases, with 11 bases remaining between them. CDR3 nucleotides: TGTGCCTGGAGTGCGGGGGGCGGGGGCTACACCTTC. This translates into CAWSAGGGGYTF.

The chain joins TRBV19 to TRBJ1-4; the D gene is possibly TRBD1 (6 bases). Germline V CDR1 and CDR2: LNHDA, SQIVND (reference sequence). With 3 bases removed from V and 16 bases from J, the gap between germline ends came to 24 bases. This CDR3 is built from 15 residues. As DNA, the CDR3 is TGTGCCAGTAGTATTACTGCCCCAGGGGCCCGGTTTTGGTTTTTT. Translated, it gives CASSITAPGARFWFF.

The gene calls are TRBV4-1 and TRBJ2-1, with 10 bases lining up with TRBD2. V shed 0 bases and J 0 bases; nucleotides not matched to a gene: 5. This CDR3 comprises 18 residues. Germline V gene data show CDR1 as MGHRA and CDR2 as YSYEKL. The CDR3 DNA reads TGCGCCAGCAGCCAAGATCGCCTAGCGGGGGTCTCCTACAATGAGCAGTTCTTC. It codes for CASSQDRLAGVSYNEQFF.

In its sample, this clone was seen a few times. The V gene is TRBV7-6, the J gene TRBJ1-1; 9 positions agree with TRBD1. V shed 5 bases and J 3 bases; nucleotides not matched to a gene: 7. Germline assignment: CDR1 SGHVS and CDR2 FNYEAQ. CDR3 length equals 15 residues. Written as DNA, the CDR3 is TGTGCCAGCAGCCCCGAGACAGGGGGGGACACTGAAGCTTTCTTT. Translation gives CASSPETGGDTEAFF.

This clone was found a few times. The rearrangement uses TRBV25-1 and TRBJ1-5, with a tentative D call TRBD1 (6 bases). Trimming took off 3 bases at V and 2 bases at J, with 11 bases between the two ends. The CDR3 totals 15 residues. Germline-derived CDR1 and CDR2 are MGHDK and SYGVNS. CDR3 DNA sequence: TGTGCCAGCAGTGACACAGGGTTTGGCAATCAGCCCCAGCATTTT. Its protein is CASSDTGFGNQPQHF.

This clone has a handful of counts. The V and J genes are TRBV5-1 and TRBJ1-1; 7 positions agree with TRBD1. V lost 4 bases and J lost 0; bases outside the gene matches: 6. CDR1 and CDR2 from the germline V gene are SGHRS and YFSETQ. The CDR3 loop spans 15 amino acids. CDR3 nucleotides: TGCGCCAGCAGCGTGTCGGGACAGATGAACACTGAAGCTTTCTTT. Protein product: CASSVSGQMNTEAFF.

V gene TRBV24-1 combines with J gene TRBJ2-2; TRBD1 matches at 7 bases. V trimming: 5 bases; J trimming: 0 bases; junction bases outside the gene matches: 5. This CDR3 spans 16 amino acids. Per germline, CDR1 KGHDR and CDR2 SFDVKD. The chain's CDR3 is CATSGADRPNTGELFF. CDR3 bases: TGTGCCACCAGTGGTGCGGACAGGCCGAACACCGGGGAGCTGTTTTTT.

The chain couples TRBV6-5 to TRBJ1-1; the match to TRBD1 covers 8 bases. J gave up 5 bases and V 7 bases, and 9 bases lay outside the gene matches. This CDR3 contains 14 residues. CDR1 is MNHEY and CDR2 is SVGAGI in the germline V gene. The CDR3 protein is CASTYSQGETEAFF. CDR3 sequence (DNA): TGTGCCAGCACCTACTCACAGGGGGAGACTGAAGCTTTCTTT.

The V and J genes are TRBV2 and TRBJ1-1, with 8 bases aligning to TRBD1. The CDR3 is 14 residues long. Trimming removed 8 bases from V and 3 bases from J; junction bases left unmatched: 8. Germline CDR1 SNHLY, CDR2 FYNNEI. The CDR3 region has the DNA TGTGCCAGCGACCGACAGGGGTCGGACACTGAAGCTTTCTTT. Its translation: CASDRQGSDTEAFF.

The chain has TRBV6-5 and TRBJ2-3, with 7 bases identical to TRBD2. The CDR3 extends over 14 amino acids. Per the germline V gene, CDR1 is MNHEY and CDR2 is SVGAGI. Trimming at V came to 6 bases and at J to 5 bases, leaving 8 bases not matched to a gene. CDR3 residues: CASRRGGEGDTQYF. The CDR3 bases are TGTGCCAGCAGAAGGGGAGGGGAGGGAGATACGCAGTATTTT.

The table lists this clone with a few counts. The chain recombines TRBV4-1 with TRBJ2-7, with 7 bases matching TRBD1. V lost 2 bases, J lost 0 bases, and 7 bases stayed unmatched. This CDR3 has 16 residues. CDR1 MGHRA and CDR2 YSYEKL come from the germline V gene. DNA for the CDR3: TGCGCCAGCAGCCAACCAGGGGGATGGAGCTCCTACGAGCAGTACGTC. It codes for CASSQPGGWSSYEQYV.

This clone was observed a single time. The chain combines TRBV3-1 (or the pseudogene TRBV3-2) with TRBJ1-2; 9 bases agree with TRBD1. CDR1 is LGHDT, CDR2 YNNKEL, per germline (reference sequence). The CDR3 is made up of 15 amino acids. The V segment lost 4 bases and the J segment 5 bases; nucleotides outside the gene matches: 8. CDR3 amino acids: CASSPDRDRDYGYTF. In DNA, the CDR3 is TGTGCCAGCAGCCCAGACCGGGACAGGGATTATGGCTACACCTTC.

Details on this clone: The sample has other DNA sequences that encode this CDR3 too. The genes are TRBV29-1 and TRBJ1-1, with a possible D match to TRBD1 (5 bases). Trimming pared 7 bases from V and 1 base from J, leaving 10 bases between. Germline V gives CDR1 SQVTM, CDR2 ANQGSEA. CDR3 size: 12 residues. The CDR3: CSATGPNTEAFF. DNA for the CDR3: TGCAGCGCTACAGGACCGAACACTGAAGCTTTCTTT.

This clone was seen a few times. The gene calls are TRBV2 and TRBJ1-2; 10 bases line up with TRBD1. Germline V CDR1 and CDR2: SNHLY, FYNNEI. This CDR3 is built from 12 residues. V lost 6 bases, J lost 6 bases, and 1 base stayed unmatched. The CDR3 is CASRGTGDGYTF. CDR3 in DNA: TGTGCCAGCAGGGGGACAGGGGATGGCTACACCTTC.

This chain uses TRBV7-9 with TRBJ1-1; no definite D call. The CDR3 spans 16 residues. The germline V and J ends were trimmed by 5 bases and 3 bases, with 19 bases remaining between them. The germline V gene has CDR1 SEHNR and CDR2 FQNEAQ (reference sequence). CDR3 coding DNA: TGTGCCAGCAGCCCCACGATGGGGAACGGGGACACTGAAGCTTTCTTT. As protein: CASSPTMGNGDTEAFF.

The genes are TRBV6-5 and TRBJ2-7; 7 bases agree with TRBD1. The CDR3 spans 15 residues. Germline trimming cut 2 bases from V and 1 base from J; bases unmatched to any gene: 5. Germline V gene sequence: CDR1 MNHEY, CDR2 SVGAGI. The chain's CDR3 is CASSYAGTESYEQYF. Here the CDR3 DNA reads TGTGCCAGCAGTTACGCCGGGACAGAATCCTACGAGCAGTACTTC.

The chain joins TRBV5-4 to TRBJ2-5; no reliable D call. The CDR3 has 14 amino acids. Germline V gene sequence: CDR1 SGHNT, CDR2 YYREEE (reference sequence). V was clipped by 0 bases and J by 0 bases, with 6 bases between them. The CDR3 DNA reads as TGTGCCAGCAGCTTGGATTCAGACCAAGAGACCCAGTACTTC. Protein product: CASSLDSDQETQYF. Together with reference TRBV5-4 and TRBJ2-5, the CDR3 gives the full variable domain: ETGVTQSPTHLIKTRGQQVTLRCSSQSGHNTVSWYQQALGQGPQFIFQYYREEENGRGNFPPRFSGLQFPNYSSELNVNALELDDSALYLCASSLDSDQETQYFGPGTRLLVL.

This rearrangement joins TRBV5-4 to TRBJ1-2; D is perhaps TRBD1 (6 bases). The V end was cut by 2 bases, the J end by 5 bases, with 13 bases between. This CDR3 has 14 amino acids. Germline assignment: CDR1 SGHNT and CDR2 YYREEE (reference sequence). CDR3 DNA sequence: TGTGCCAGCAGCTTAAAGGGGGGGAGTTATGGCTACACCTTC. Amino acids: CASSLKGGSYGYTF. The full variable domain, rest sourced from reference TRBV5-4 and TRBJ1-2, is ETGVTQSPTHLIKTRGQQVTLRCSSQSGHNTVSWYQQALGQGPQFIFQYYREEENGRGNFPPRFSGLQFPNYSSELNVNALELDDSALYLCASSLKGGSYGYTFGSGTRLTVV.

This clone is a singleton in its sample. The rearrangement links TRBV6-5 to TRBJ2-2, with a possible D match to TRBD2 (6 bases). V lost 5 bases and J 5 bases, leaving 15 bases between the germline ends. CDR1 and CDR2 (germline): MNHEY, SVGAGI. The CDR3 is 15 residues long. Here the CDR3 reads CASSPPGLTTGELFF. Written as DNA, the CDR3 is TGTGCCAGCAGTCCCCCGGGACTTACTACCGGGGAGCTGTTTTTT.